The 29 T cell receptor beta chains in this list originate from one sample, sequenced in a study of cytomegalovirus exposure and HLA in healthy donors. PCR involved 60 Vbeta and 13 Jbeta primers. Data came from immunoSEQ multiplex PCR; TCRdb stores just in-frame clones and leaves some out. The table shows about 180,000 clones, with 76% occurring only once. The sequenced sample consisted of PBMCs. All receptors come from a man between 18 and 35 years old in good health and CMV-seronegative.

In DNA, the CDR3 is TGCGCCAGCAGCTTGGGCCAGATCAACACTGAAGCTTTCTTT. It translates to CASSLGQINTEAFF. This rearrangement joins TRBV5-1 to TRBJ1-1; D is ambiguous. Germline CDR1 reads SGHRS; CDR2 reads YFSETQ. V was pared by 0 bases and J by 2 bases, with 8 bases between. The CDR3 covers 14 residues.

The chain is built from TRBV6-1 and TRBJ1-1; D is uncertain. The V end lost 1 base, the J end lost 1 base, and 7 bases lay between the germline ends. This CDR3 has 14 residues. Per the germline V gene, CDR1 is MNHNS and CDR2 is SASEGT. The CDR3: CASSEVRGNTEAFF. CDR3 in DNA: TGTGCCAGCAGTGAAGTCCGGGGGAACACTGAAGCTTTCTTT.

V and J are TRBV7-8 and TRBJ1-5; 8 positions match TRBD1. The trim removed 4 bases at V and 5 bases at J, leaving 7 bases unmatched. CDR1 SGHVS and CDR2 FQNEAQ come from the germline V gene. This CDR3 contains 15 residues. CDR3 protein: CASSSGGRGHQPQHF. The CDR3, as DNA: TGTGCCAGCAGCTCGGGCGGCAGGGGGCATCAGCCCCAGCATTTT.

The V gene is TRBV10-3, the J gene TRBJ2-1; 8 positions match TRBD1. CDR3 size: 13 residues. Looked up from germline, CDR1 is ENHRY and CDR2 is SYGVKD. J lost 4 bases, V lost 7 bases, and 3 bases had no gene match. DNA for the CDR3: TGTGCCATCAAACAGGGGGTTTACAATGAGCAGTTCTTC. Protein: CAIKQGVYNEQFF.

This clone occurred a few times. This chain joins TRBV5-1 and TRBJ2-3; D remains ambiguous. Trimming cost V 2 bases and J 1 base, with 11 bases left between them. Germline V gives CDR1 SGHRS, CDR2 YFSETQ. The CDR3 is 15 amino acids. CDR3 protein: CASSLASLGTDTQYF. The CDR3 DNA reads as TGCGCCAGCAGCTTAGCCTCGTTGGGCACAGATACGCAGTATTTT.

The rearrangement uses TRBV7-3 and TRBJ2-3; tentatively, D is TRBD1 (5 bases). The CDR3 spans 15 residues. Germline CDR1 reads SGHTA; CDR2 reads FQGTGA. The V and J ends lost 5 bases and 4 bases respectively, with 16 bases between them. CDR3 region: CASSIWGGNPDTQYF. The CDR3 DNA reads as TGTGCCAGCAGCATATGGGGCGGTAACCCAGATACGCAGTATTTT.

The genes are TRBV5-6 and TRBJ1-3, with a possible D match to TRBD1 (5 bases). The CDR3 covers 16 residues. V shed 4 bases and J shed 2 bases, with 16 bases lying between them. CDR1 SGHDT and CDR2 YYEEEE come from the germline V gene. This chain's CDR3 is CASSQAPGVTGNTIYF. CDR3 in DNA: TGTGCCAGCAGCCAAGCACCGGGGGTTACTGGAAACACCATATATTTT.

CDR3 in amino acids: CASSRGNIGNEQFF. CDR3 bases: TGTGCCAGCAGTCGGGGGAACATTGGCAATGAGCAGTTCTTC. The chain combines TRBV25-1 with TRBJ2-1; weak D call: TRBD2 (6 bases). The CDR3 has 14 amino acids. Trimming shortened V by 5 bases and J by 6 bases, and 14 bases separated the two germline ends. Per germline, CDR1 MGHDK and CDR2 SYGVNS.

V and J are TRBV19 and TRBJ2-7; possibly TRBD2 for D (5 bases). The germline V and J ends were trimmed by 8 bases and 7 bases, with 24 bases remaining between them. The length of the CDR3 is 15 residues. Germline CDR1 reads LNHDA; CDR2 reads SQIVND (reference sequence). The DNA for the CDR3 is TGTGCCAGTGCCATGGAGTTCCCCGGAGGAGGAGAGCAGTACTTC. It specifies CASAMEFPGGGEQYF.

The chain couples TRBV6-6 to TRBJ2-1; 7 nucleotides align to TRBD1. Per germline, CDR1 MNHNY and CDR2 SVGAGI (reference sequence). V shed 5 bases and J 6 bases; nucleotides not matched to a gene: 10. The CDR3 has 15 amino acids. CDR3: CASSPRDRIGNEQFF. Written as DNA, the CDR3 is TGTGCCAGCAGTCCCCGGGACAGAATCGGCAATGAGCAGTTCTTC.

The gene calls are TRBV6-1 and TRBJ2-2; 13 positions match TRBD2. CDR3 length: 13 residues. The germline gives CDR1 MNHNS, CDR2 SASEGT. The trim removed 8 bases at V and 6 bases at J, leaving 0 bases unmatched. The CDR3 spells CASGLAGAGELFF. In nucleotides, the CDR3 is TGTGCCAGCGGACTAGCGGGGGCCGGGGAGCTGTTTTTT.

This clone came up a few times. J is TRBJ2-6 and V is TRBV5-4; D might be TRBD1 (6 bases). Between the trimmed V and J ends, which lost 4 bases and 2 bases, there was a span of 13 bases. From germline, CDR1 is SGHNT and CDR2 YYREEE (reference sequence). The CDR3 has 16 residues. CDR3 DNA sequence: TGTGCCAGCAGCCAAGATGGGGGCGCTGGGGCCAACGTCCTGACTTTC. Its translation is CASSQDGGAGANVLTF.

This sequence joins TRBV7-2 and TRBJ2-4; 8 bases agree with TRBD1. Germline values: CDR1 SGHTA, CDR2 FQGNSA. Losses at the gene ends were 6 bases for V and 7 bases for J; bases not matched to a gene: 11. The CDR3 extends over 15 amino acids. The CDR3 sequence: CASSLYGTGGNIQYF. The CDR3, as DNA: TGTGCCAGCAGTTTGTACGGGACAGGCGGTAACATTCAGTACTTC.

The rearrangement joins TRBV5-1 to TRBJ1-2, with TRBD1 matching over 8 bases. Germline V gene data show CDR1 as SGHRS and CDR2 as YFSETQ. With 0 bases clipped from V and 9 bases from J, the junction kept 7 bases outside the gene matches. The CDR3 is made up of 14 amino acids. CDR3 bases: TGCGCCAGCAGCTTGGAGACAGGGGCGCGGAGCTACACCTTC. It translates to CASSLETGARSYTF.

The chain carries TRBV28 and TRBJ1-1; 9 bases agree with TRBD1. This CDR3 is built from 15 residues. The V gene end was trimmed by 6 bases and the J gene end by 5 bases; junction bases not matched to a gene: 10. Germline V CDR1 and CDR2: MDHEN, SYDVKM. This CDR3 is CASSPTGTGRTEAFF. The CDR3 DNA sequence: TGTGCCAGCAGCCCTACCGGGACAGGGAGAACTGAAGCTTTCTTT.

The gene calls are TRBV5-1 and TRBJ1-1, with D tentatively TRBD1 (5 bases). Per the germline V gene, CDR1 is SGHRS and CDR2 is YFSETQ. V was cut by 5 bases and J by 0 bases, with 14 bases left in between. CDR3 length: 15 residues. The CDR3 sequence: CASRGRGGMNTEAFF. The CDR3 DNA follows: TGCGCCAGCAGGGGACGGGGGGGAATGAACACTGAAGCTTTCTTT.

The V call is TRBV7-8, the J call TRBJ2-7; possibly TRBD2 for D (5 bases). Germline-derived CDR1 and CDR2 are SGHVS and FQNEAQ. CDR3 length equals 14 residues. The germline V and J ends were trimmed by 1 base and 4 bases, with 11 bases remaining between them. The CDR3 spells CASSLGESTYEQYF. The DNA for the CDR3 is TGTGCCAGCAGCTTAGGGGAGTCGACGTACGAGCAGTACTTC. Full variable domain (remainder filled in from reference TRBV7-8 and TRBJ2-7): GAGVSQSPRYKVAKRGQDVALRCDPISGHVSLFWYQQALGQGPEFLTYFQNEAQLDKSGLPSDRFFAERPEGSVSTLKIQRTQQEDSAVYLCASSLGESTYEQYFGPGTRLTVT.

This chain connects TRBV4-1 to TRBJ2-7; D is ambiguous. The V gene's germline CDR1 is MGHRA and CDR2 YSYEKL. The germline V and J ends were trimmed by 1 base and 2 bases, with 12 bases remaining between them. CDR3 size: 15 residues. DNA of the CDR3: TGCGCCAGCAGCCAAGTCGGTCAGGTAGCCTACGAGCAGTACTTC. It is translated as CASSQVGQVAYEQYF.

The sample holds a few counts of this clone. The rearrangement links TRBV19 to TRBJ1-2, with D possibly matching TRBD1 (5 bases). Trimming stripped 7 bases from V and 5 bases from J, with 14 bases between. CDR3 length: 13 residues. Germline values: CDR1 LNHDA, CDR2 SQIVND (reference sequence). CDR3 sequence reads: CASMDQGVYGYTF. The CDR3 bases are TGTGCCAGTATGGACCAGGGCGTATATGGCTACACCTTC.

The V gene is TRBV6-5, the J gene TRBJ1-2; maybe TRBD1 (5 bases). V gave up 0 bases and J gave up 4 bases, with 12 bases separating them. The CDR3 covers 15 residues. The germline gives CDR1 MNHEY, CDR2 SVGAGI. CDR3 DNA sequence: TGTGCCAGCAGTTACTCCGCAGGGATTTTCTATGGCTACACCTTC. Protein sequence: CASSYSAGIFYGYTF.

This sequence joins TRBV7-2 and TRBJ2-5; TRBD2 matches 10 bases. Germline CDR1 and CDR2: SGHTA and FQGNSA. The CDR3 covers 15 residues. The ends lost 5 bases at V and 2 bases at J; junction bases unmatched: 5. The CDR3 loop reads CASSRTSGSQETQYF. CDR3 DNA sequence: TGTGCCAGCAGCCGGACTAGCGGTTCTCAAGAGACCCAGTACTTC.

The chain uses TRBV29-1 and TRBJ2-5; 8 bases match TRBD2. The end of the DNA fits TRBJ2-7 better, so the J call may be wrong. The CDR3 sequence is 13 residues long. Looked up from germline, CDR1 is SQVTM and CDR2 is ANQGSEA. The chain's CDR3 is CSAGGGKGYEQYF. The CDR3 region has the DNA TGCAGCGCCGGCGGGGGGAAAGGGTACGAGCAGTACTTC.

In DNA, the CDR3 is TGTGCCAGCAGCGGGACAGGGGGCGCCAATGAAAAACTGTTTTTT. It yields the protein CASSGTGGANEKLFF. V usage is TRBV6-5 and J usage is TRBJ1-4, with TRBD1 matching over 12 bases. The CDR3 runs 15 residues. In germline, CDR1 is MNHEY, CDR2 SVGAGI. V lost 6 bases, J lost 5 bases, and 4 bases stayed unmatched.

The rearrangement joins TRBV6-6 to TRBJ1-1, with 7 bases identical to TRBD1. After removal of 2 bases from V and 8 bases from J, the junction contained 5 bases not matched to a gene. Germline assignment: CDR1 MNHNY and CDR2 SVGAGI (reference sequence). This CDR3 has 13 amino acids. The CDR3 DNA is TGTGCCAGCAGTTACGGCAGGGGGGTAGAAGCTTTCTTT. Protein sequence: CASSYGRGVEAFF.

The chain carries TRBV28 and TRBJ1-5; D not certain. Trimming pared 2 bases from V and 0 bases from J, leaving 11 bases between. The germline gives CDR1 MDHEN, CDR2 SYDVKM. The CDR3 is made up of 16 amino acids. The CDR3 sequence is CASSLMPDYSNQPQHF. CDR3 bases: TGTGCCAGCAGTTTAATGCCGGACTATAGCAATCAGCCCCAGCATTTT.

About this clone itself: Relative to the germline gene, one junction end is altered; a read error may explain this. The chain is built from TRBV25-1 and TRBJ1-5; D uncertain. The CDR3 totals 14 residues. Germline CDR1 MGHDK, CDR2 SYGVNS. CDR3 protein: CASRESGSNQPQHF. For the CDR3, the DNA is TGTGCCAGCCGTGAGTCGGGTAGCAATCAGCCCCAGCATTTT. Looking up the rest from reference TRBV25-1 and TRBJ1-5 gives the full variable domain: EADIYQTPRYLVIGTGKKITLECSQTMGHDKMYWYQQDPGMELHLIHYSYGVNSTEKGDLSSESTVSRIRTEHFPLTLESARPSHTSQYLCASRESGSNQPQHFGDGTRLSIL.

This clone was observed once. The genes are TRBV6-5 and TRBJ2-3; D is unresolved. This CDR3 region has 16 residues. Per germline, CDR1 MNHEY and CDR2 SVGAGI. Trimming took off 0 bases at V and 4 bases at J, with 14 bases between the two ends. The CDR3 reads CASSYSNVARADTQYF. CDR3 nucleotides: TGTGCCAGCAGTTACTCGAACGTGGCCCGGGCAGATACGCAGTATTTT.

This clone was recorded a few times. This chain links TRBV27 with TRBJ2-7, with 9 nucleotides matching TRBD2. Looked up from germline, CDR1 is MNHEY and CDR2 is SMNVEV (reference sequence). V lost 0 bases to trimming and J lost 2 bases; unmatched junction nucleotides: 11. The CDR3 is 18 amino acids. The CDR3 DNA sequence: TGTGCCAGCAGTTTATCGGCGGCTAGCGGGGTAACCACCTACGAGCAGTACTTC. It codes for CASSLSAASGVTTYEQYF.

This clone was found once. The rearrangement links TRBV7-2 to TRBJ2-2; 9 nucleotides align to TRBD2. The CDR3 is 19 residues long. The junction had 16 bases not matched to a gene; V was cut back by 7 bases and J by 1 base. The germline CDR1 and CDR2 sequences are SGHTA and FQGNSA. CDR3 amino acids: CASIPRAAGGLLNTGELFF. The CDR3, as DNA: TGTGCCAGCATCCCTCGGGCAGCGGGGGGACTCCTGAACACCGGGGAGCTGTTTTTT.